Listed here is a single T cell receptor (beta chain). The data were produced by immunoSEQ multiplex PCR, yet TCRdb's version contains in-frame clones alone and is incomplete. The sample has 65,000 to 85,000 clones, 96% seen once. This sample stems from a study of technical replicates of blood from a few donors. The ends were cut back, 5 bases at V and 6 bases at J, with 16 bases in the middle. The CDR3 totals 14 residues. Germline lookup yields CDR1 MNHEY and CDR2 SVGAGI. The rearrangement uses TRBV6-5 and TRBJ1-1; a weak D match, TRBD1 (5 bases). The sample consisted of T cells isolated from PBMCs. The source is a human donor in good health. CDR3 nucleotides: TGTGCCAGCAGTGCCAAATGGGGGGGGGCTGAAGCTTTCTTT. Protein product: CASSAKWGGAEAFF.